This TCR beta chain was identified during a study of cytomegalovirus exposure and HLA in healthy donors. General observations from the study: The majority of CMV-associated TCR beta chains were reported as apparently HLA-restricted in a later analysis.

Primers included in the PCR were 60 Vbeta and 13 Jbeta primers. In the study's own analysis: Among the unique TCR beta chains that a later analysis counted, about 81 million in all, approximately 12 million were shared. Sequencing was performed with immunoSEQ multiplex PCR; in TCRdb, only in-frame clones are kept and a portion is missing. That table is the source of V, J and clone size, and D and trimming were worked out from the DNA. This repertoire includes roughly 77,000 clones. Per the germline V gene, CDR1 is SEHNR and CDR2 is FQNEAQ (reference sequence). The CDR3 consists of 15 residues. J gave up 4 bases and V 1 base, and 4 bases lay outside the gene matches. As concerns this clone: Its antigen remains unknown.

Sequenced: PBMCs. The clonotype originates from a female donor in good health and CMV-seropositive. The V and J genes are TRBV7-9 and TRBJ1-3; 7 nucleotides line up with TRBD1. This CDR3 is CASSLERGPGNTIYF. CDR3 bases: TGTGCCAGCAGCTTAGAGAGGGGGCCCGGAAACACCATATATTTT.